This T cell receptor beta chain was observed in a study of neurological immune-mediated disorders. Indicated time point: longitudinal time-point 3. In this sample, this clonotype turned up many times. V dropped 5 bases and J dropped 7; count of bases not matched to a gene: 20. The CDR3 spans 18 residues. CDR1 is ENHRY, CDR2 SYGVKD, per germline. Synthesis of cDNA used 5'RACE (with 10-nucleotide random UMIs). A single record per CDR3 protein comes from TCRdb applying MiXCR to the 5' RACE reads. The sample holds more than 100,000 distinct CDR3 sequences; 11% are singletons and the top ten take 3.1%. The clonotype was recovered from a female donor with HTLV-1-associated myelopathy (HAM/TSP). The sample taken for sequencing was PBMCs. The chain joins TRBV10-3 to TRBJ2-1; 7 bases are a match to TRBD2. CDR3 amino acids: CAISYYGGQGGFGNEQFF. The CDR3 nucleotides are TGTGCCATCAGTTATTATGGCGGTCAGGGAGGGTTTGGGAATGAGCAGTTCTTC.